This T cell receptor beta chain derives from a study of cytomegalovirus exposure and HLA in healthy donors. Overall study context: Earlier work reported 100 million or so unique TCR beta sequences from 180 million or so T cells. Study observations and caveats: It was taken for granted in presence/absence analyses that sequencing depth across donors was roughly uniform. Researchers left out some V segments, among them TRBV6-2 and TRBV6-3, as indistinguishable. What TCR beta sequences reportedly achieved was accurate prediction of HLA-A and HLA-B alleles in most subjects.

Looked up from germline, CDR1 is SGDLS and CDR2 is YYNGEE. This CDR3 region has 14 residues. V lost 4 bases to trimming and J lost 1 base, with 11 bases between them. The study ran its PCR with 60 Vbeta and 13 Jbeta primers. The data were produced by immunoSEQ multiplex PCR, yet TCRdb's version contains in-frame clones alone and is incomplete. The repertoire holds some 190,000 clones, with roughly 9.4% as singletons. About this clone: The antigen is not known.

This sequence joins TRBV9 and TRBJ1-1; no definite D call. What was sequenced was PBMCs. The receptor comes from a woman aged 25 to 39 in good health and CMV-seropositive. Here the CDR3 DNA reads TGTGCCAGCAGCAGAGGAACCCAGAACACTGAAGCTTTCTTT. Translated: CASSRGTQNTEAFF.